The rows below give T cell receptor beta chains drawn from one sample of a study of beta chain features in type 1 diabetes. Profiling relied on immunoSEQ multiplex PCR, and the TCRdb table lists in-frame clones only, not all of them. The repertoire includes 900,000 or so clones, 15% to 20% of them detected once, and around 0.02% sits in the top ten. Sequenced input: naive CD4+ T cells from blood. The receptors here all came from a woman aged 18 to 35 in good health. Both conserved end residues are part of each CDR3. Fields, in order: D gene, V gene, clone size, J gene, CDR3 DNA, CDR3 protein. D genes are given only for firm matches. Clone sizes are given selectively: once, few, many, or a class where the clone is expanded.

D: NA
V: TRBV29-1
size: NA
J: TRBJ1-1
DNA: TGCAGCGTTGGAGAAGGGCCCGGCACTGAAGCTTTCTTT
CDR3: CSVGEGPGTEAFF

D: NA
V: TRBV10-2
size: NA
J: TRBJ2-7
DNA: TGCGCCAGCAGTGAGGGCAGTAGCTCCTACGAGCAGTACTTC
CDR3: CASSEGSSSYEQYF

D: TRBD1
V: TRBV6-5
size: few
J: TRBJ2-7
DNA: TGTGCCAGCTCTTCCGCCGGGACAGGCCTCTACGAGCAGTACTTC
CDR3: CASSSAGTGLYEQYF

D: TRBD1
V: TRBV29-1
size: few
J: TRBJ2-1
DNA: TGCAGCGGAAAGGGGGCGGCGGATGAGCAGTTCTTC
CDR3: CSGKGAADEQFF

D: NA
V: TRBV6-1
size: NA
J: TRBJ1-2
DNA: TGTGCCAGCAGGGACCACGGATTGTATGGCTACACCTTC
CDR3: CASRDHGLYGYTF

D: NA
V: TRBV28
size: few
J: TRBJ2-7
DNA: TGTGCCAGCAACGGACAGAATACCTACGAGCAGTACTTC
CDR3: CASNGQNTYEQYF

D: NA
V: TRBV5-4
size: once
J: TRBJ2-5
DNA: TGTGCCAGCAGCTTGGATTTAGGGTACCAAGAGACCCAGTACTTC
CDR3: CASSLDLGYQETQYF

D: NA
V: TRBV5-1
size: few
J: TRBJ2-1
DNA: TGCGCCAGCAGCCCTAGTATAGTTGTCCATGAGCAGTTCTTC
CDR3: CASSPSIVVHEQFF

D: NA
V: TRBV18
size: few
J: TRBJ2-1
DNA: TGTGCCAGCTCATTAAACAAACAGAGGAATGAGCAGTTCTTC
CDR3: CASSLNKQRNEQFF

D: NA
V: TRBV18
size: NA
J: TRBJ2-1
DNA: TGTGCCAGCTCACACCGGGACACTAGGGACAATGAGCAGTTCTTC
CDR3: CASSHRDTRDNEQFF

D: NA
V: TRBV5-6
size: NA
J: TRBJ1-5
DNA: TGTGCCAGCAGCCGGAAGGACGGTCTTAGGCCCCAGCATTTT
CDR3: CASSRKDGLRPQHF

D: TRBD2
V: TRBV2
size: NA
J: TRBJ2-1
DNA: TGTGCCAGCACTCTCAGTGGGACTAGCGTCTACAATGAGCAGTTCTTC
CDR3: CASTLSGTSVYNEQFF

D: NA
V: TRBV11-1
size: NA
J: TRBJ2-1
DNA: TGTGCCAGCAGCTTAACCCTACAGTATGAGCAGTTCTTC
CDR3: CASSLTLQYEQFF

D: TRBD1
V: TRBV9
size: few
J: TRBJ1-1
DNA: TGTGCCAGCAGCGCCCGTCCCGGGACAGGGATCTTGAACACTGAAGCTTTCTTT
CDR3: CASSARPGTGILNTEAFF

D: NA
V: TRBV6-1
size: few
J: TRBJ2-7
DNA: TGTGCCAGCAGGGACCGGGACTCCACCTACGAGCAGTACTTC
CDR3: CASRDRDSTYEQYF

D: TRBD2
V: TRBV7-8
size: NA
J: TRBJ2-5
DNA: TGTGCCAGCAGCTCACGAGCGGGAGGGGGCGTAGAGACCCAGTACTTC
CDR3: CASSSRAGGGVETQYF

D: NA
V: TRBV19
size: few
J: TRBJ2-7
DNA: TGTGCCAGTATCAGGGGCCACTCCTACGAGCAGTACTTC
CDR3: CASIRGHSYEQYF

D: TRBD2
V: TRBV7-9
size: NA
J: TRBJ2-3
DNA: TGTGCCAGCAGCTTAGTTGCGGGAGGGCCGTCAGATACGCAGTATTTT
CDR3: CASSLVAGGPSDTQYF

D: NA
V: TRBV19
size: few
J: TRBJ2-7
DNA: TGTGCCAGTAGTATTTCCCCGACGGGCGAGCAGTACTTC
CDR3: CASSISPTGEQYF

D: NA
V: TRBV5-1
size: few
J: TRBJ1-2
DNA: TGCGCCAGCAGCTTGGATCTACAGGAACGGCTCTATGGCTACACCTTC
CDR3: CASSLDLQERLYGYTF

D: TRBD1
V: TRBV7-2
size: NA
J: TRBJ2-2
DNA: TGTGCCAGCAGCTCACAGGGGGTGGGCGGGGAGCTGTTTTTT
CDR3: CASSSQGVGGELFF

D: TRBD1
V: TRBV10-3
size: few
J: TRBJ2-1
DNA: TGTGCCATCAGTGAGTGGACCGGGACAGGGTCCTACAATGAGCAGTTCTTC
CDR3: CAISEWTGTGSYNEQFF

D: NA
V: TRBV2
size: NA
J: TRBJ2-7
DNA: TGTGCCAGCATAGGTCTGGAACACGAGCAGTACTTC
CDR3: CASIGLEHEQYF

D: NA
V: TRBV23-1
size: NA
J: TRBJ1-1
DNA: TGCGCCCCTGGAAGGGGCCAAAACACTGAAGCTTTCTTT
CDR3: CAPGRGQNTEAFF

D: TRBD2
V: TRBV5-1
size: NA
J: TRBJ2-1
DNA: TGCGCCAGCAGCCTGGGACAGCCAAAGACTAGCGGGAGGCAACGACGGTTCTTC
CDR3: CASSLGQPKTSGRQRRFF

D: TRBD2
V: TRBV7-2
size: few
J: TRBJ2-3
DNA: TGTGCCAGCAGCTTACGAAGTCGGCTAGCGGGAAACACAGATACGCAGTATTTT
CDR3: CASSLRSRLAGNTDTQYF

D: TRBD2
V: TRBV18
size: NA
J: TRBJ2-1
DNA: TGTGCCAGCTCGCCTCTAGCGGGAGGAGAGCAGTTCTTC
CDR3: CASSPLAGGEQFF

D: NA
V: TRBV29-1
size: NA
J: TRBJ1-3
DNA: TGCAGCGGGAAGGACGGAAACTCTGGAAACACCATATATTTT
CDR3: CSGKDGNSGNTIYF

D: NA
V: TRBV4-1
size: NA
J: TRBJ1-2
DNA: TGCGCCAGCAGCCCGCCGGAAAGAAGGCACTATGGCTACACCTTC
CDR3: CASSPPERRHYGYTF

D: NA
V: TRBV7-9
size: few
J: TRBJ2-5
DNA: TGTGCCAGCAGCTTATTTGGTACCCAAGAGACCCAGTACTTC
CDR3: CASSLFGTQETQYF

D: NA
V: TRBV20-1
size: NA
J: TRBJ2-7
DNA: TGCAGTGCTAATAGTATAGCCGAGCAGTACTTC
CDR3: CSANSIAEQYF

D: NA
V: TRBV20-1
size: NA
J: TRBJ2-1
DNA: TGCAGTGCTACGATACGAAATGAGCAGTTCTTC
CDR3: CSATIRNEQFF

D: TRBD1
V: TRBV27
size: NA
J: TRBJ2-1
DNA: TGTGCCAGCAGTTTAACACCGGGACAGGGCTACAATGAGCAGTTCTTC
CDR3: CASSLTPGQGYNEQFF

D: NA
V: TRBV29-1
size: NA
J: TRBJ1-5
DNA: TGCAGCGTTGAGGGCGACAGGAAGGTTAGCAATCAGCCCCAGCATTTT
CDR3: CSVEGDRKVSNQPQHF

D: NA
V: TRBV6-1
size: NA
J: TRBJ1-2
DNA: TGTGCCACCTGGGACACCCTTTATGGCTACACCTTC
CDR3: CATWDTLYGYTF

D: NA
V: TRBV18
size: few
J: TRBJ2-4
DNA: TGTGCCAGCTCACCAGAGATTGTAGAGGGACTAGCCAAAAACATTCAGTACTTC
CDR3: CASSPEIVEGLAKNIQYF

D: NA
V: TRBV5-1
size: few
J: TRBJ2-5
DNA: TGCGCCAGCAGCTTGGGAGCAAGTCAAGAGACCCAGTACTTC
CDR3: CASSLGASQETQYF

D: NA
V: TRBV21-1
size: NA
J: TRBJ2-3
DNA: TGTGCCAGCAGCAATGGCGGGAGGGCTAGCACAGATACGCAGTATTTT
CDR3: CASSNGGRASTDTQYF

D: NA
V: TRBV6-5
size: NA
J: TRBJ2-7
DNA: TGTGCCAGCAGTTACACTTCGGCGACCCGAAGCTACGAGCAGTACTTC
CDR3: CASSYTSATRSYEQYF

D: TRBD2
V: TRBV5-1
size: NA
J: TRBJ2-1
DNA: TGCGCCAGCAGCTTGGAGGCTAGCGGCTACAATGAGCAGTTCTTC
CDR3: CASSLEASGYNEQFF

D: NA
V: TRBV18
size: few
J: TRBJ2-3
DNA: TGTGCCAGCTCACCACCCCCTACAGATACGCAGTATTTT
CDR3: CASSPPPTDTQYF

D: NA
V: TRBV9
size: few
J: TRBJ2-7
DNA: TGTGCCAGCAGCGGGGCTCCGGACGGCTCCTACGAGCAGTACTTC
CDR3: CASSGAPDGSYEQYF

D: TRBD2
V: TRBV4-3
size: NA
J: TRBJ2-1
DNA: TGCGCCAGCAGCACACGACTAGCGGGCATCTACAATGAGCAGTTCTTC
CDR3: CASSTRLAGIYNEQFF

D: NA
V: TRBV10-3
size: few
J: TRBJ2-2
DNA: TGTGCCATCAGTTGGGGCGGAGCGAACACCGGGGAGCTGTTTTTT
CDR3: CAISWGGANTGELFF

D: NA
V: TRBV27
size: NA
J: TRBJ2-3
DNA: TGTGCCAGCAAAGACTCTAACACAGATACGCAGTATTTT
CDR3: CASKDSNTDTQYF

D: TRBD1
V: TRBV7-2
size: few
J: TRBJ1-2
DNA: TGTGCCAGCAGCTACCTACGCGGACAGGGGACCTATGGCTACACCTTC
CDR3: CASSYLRGQGTYGYTF

D: NA
V: TRBV28
size: few
J: TRBJ2-7
DNA: TGTGCCAGCAAGACCCCCGGCGCAGGATTCTACGAGCAGTACTTC
CDR3: CASKTPGAGFYEQYF

D: NA
V: TRBV7-2
size: few
J: TRBJ1-6
DNA: TGTGCCAGCAGCCCCGCGCTCCATAATTCACCCCTCCACTTT
CDR3: CASSPALHNSPLHF

D: NA
V: TRBV7-9
size: few
J: TRBJ2-1
DNA: TGTGCCAGCAGCCCCCACGGGAGCTCCTACAATGAGCAGTTCTTC
CDR3: CASSPHGSSYNEQFF

D: TRBD1
V: TRBV7-9
size: NA
J: TRBJ1-2
DNA: TGTGCCAGCAGTCCGAGGACAGGGACGACGGGCTACACCTTC
CDR3: CASSPRTGTTGYTF

D: TRBD2
V: TRBV19
size: NA
J: TRBJ2-1
DNA: TGTGCCAGTATGGGACTAGGAGTGGGGAATGAGCAGTTCTTC
CDR3: CASMGLGVGNEQFF

D: NA
V: TRBV28
size: few
J: TRBJ1-4
DNA: TGTGCCAGCAGTTTGGGGGGCCCCTATGAAAAACTGTTTTTT
CDR3: CASSLGGPYEKLFF

D: TRBD1
V: TRBV6-5
size: few
J: TRBJ1-2
DNA: TGTGCCAGCAGTCATTACAGGGGAAACTATGGCTACACCTTC
CDR3: CASSHYRGNYGYTF

D: NA
V: TRBV9
size: NA
J: TRBJ1-3
DNA: TGTGCCAGCAGCCTAAACAGTTACTCTGGAAACACCATATATTTT
CDR3: CASSLNSYSGNTIYF

D: TRBD2
V: TRBV19
size: NA
J: TRBJ2-7
DNA: TGTGCCAGTAGGCTAGCGGGAGGCTACGAGCAGTACTTC
CDR3: CASRLAGGYEQYF